The T cell receptor beta chain under discussion was sequenced for a study of blood T cell repertoires in COVID-19. Study background: The cDNA or gDNA used as material had been derived from T cells, B-cell-depleted T cells, or PBMCs.

The germline CDR1 and CDR2 sequences are MNHEY and SVGAGI. V lost 0 bases and J lost 7, with 7 bases in between. This CDR3 is 12 amino acids long. Profiled with immunoSEQ multiplex PCR; TCRdb holds only in-frame clones, not every one. The sample yields approximately 300,000 clones, roughly 85% seen once. Residents of about two dozen US areas, aged about 18 to 100 years, made up the participants. The rearrangement uses TRBV6-5 and TRBJ2-7; no reliable D call. What was sequenced was PBMCs or T cells enriched from blood (not recorded which). The source of this sequence is a woman in her thirties who had been exposed to COVID-19. In DNA form, the CDR3 reads TGTGCCAGCAGTTACTCGAACAGTGAGCAGTACTTC. This sequence encodes CASSYSNSEQYF.